Here is one T cell receptor (beta chain) with its context. Trimming took 3 bases from V and 4 from J; bases not matched to a gene: 1. CDR3 length: 14 amino acids. Per germline, CDR1 MGHRA and CDR2 YSYEKL. TCRdb's table, derived via immunoSEQ multiplex PCR, lists solely in-frame clones and lacks some. The sample carries more than 25,000 clones, around nine tenths recorded once. The sample originates from a study of sequential checkpoint blockade in melanoma. Treatment noted: randomized to nivolumab then ipilimumab (arm A) or the reverse (arm B). This TCR was sampled from a human donor with melanoma. The V and J genes are TRBV4-1 and TRBJ1-2; 11 nucleotides line up with TRBD1. Sequencing used CD8+ T cells sorted from blood (inferred from file names), obtained from a patient given nivolumab and ipilimumab in sequence. The CDR3 bases are TGCGCCAGCAGCCAGGGGACAGGGGGCTATGGCTACACCTTC. It codes for CASSQGTGGYGYTF.